This TCR beta chain emerged from a study of T cell clonotyping in hematopoietic cell transplantation. Study results and limitations: Pathologically expanded recipient clonotypes increased progressively from day 30 to day 180 as diversity fell. At the given depth, recipient repertoires were over 95% de novo clonotypes.

Produced via immunoSEQ multiplex PCR; TCRdb's table is partial and in-frame only. Altogether 10,000 to 15,000 clones are present, approximately 65% being singletons, with the ten largest covering roughly 14%. On this clone: No antigen is known for it.

Germline V lookup: CDR1 SGHVS, CDR2 FQNEAQ. V lost 5 bases, J lost 4 bases, and 7 bases stayed unmatched. The CDR3 extends over 14 amino acids. Blood collection times were about day -28 and days 30, 100, 180 posttransplant. The sample was peripheral blood mononuclear cells, taken 180 days after allogeneic stem cell transplant. This TCR was sampled from a male patient in his sixties or seventies who had an allogeneic stem cell transplant from an unrelated donor, so the T cells may come from the graft donor. Some clones in this sample may be carry-over from other donors' samples. The gene calls are TRBV7-8 and TRBJ1-2, with TRBD1 matching 7 bases. The CDR3 DNA sequence: TGTGCCAGCAGCGATATCGGGACAGTCTATGGCTACACCTTC. Its protein is CASSDIGTVYGYTF.